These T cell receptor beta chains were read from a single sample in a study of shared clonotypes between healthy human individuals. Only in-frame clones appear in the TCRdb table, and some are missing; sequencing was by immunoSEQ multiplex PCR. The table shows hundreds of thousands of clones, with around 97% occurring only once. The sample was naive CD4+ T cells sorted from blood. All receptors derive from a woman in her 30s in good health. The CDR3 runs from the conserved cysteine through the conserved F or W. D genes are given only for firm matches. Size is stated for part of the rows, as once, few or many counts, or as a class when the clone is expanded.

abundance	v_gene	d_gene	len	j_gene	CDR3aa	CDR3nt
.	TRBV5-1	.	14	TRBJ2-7	CASSSRDLNYEQYF	TGCGCCAGCAGCTCCCGGGACTTAAACTACGAGCAGTACTTC
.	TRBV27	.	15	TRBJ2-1	CASSLLGQGPNEQFF	TGTGCCAGCAGTTTACTTGGGCAGGGCCCGAATGAGCAGTTCTTC
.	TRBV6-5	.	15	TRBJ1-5	CASSYSGTSDQPQHF	TGTGCCAGCAGTTACTCCGGGACATCCGATCAGCCCCAGCATTTT
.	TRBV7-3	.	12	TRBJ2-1	CASSLTASQQFF	TGTGCCAGCAGCTTAACGGCGAGTCAGCAGTTCTTC
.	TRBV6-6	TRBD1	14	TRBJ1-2	CASREGGSIYGYTF	TGTGCCAGCAGGGAAGGGGGCAGCATCTATGGCTACACCTTC
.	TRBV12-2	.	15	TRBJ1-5	CASRFTKADNQPQHF	TGTGCAAGTCGCTTTACCAAGGCGGACAATCAGCCCCAGCATTTT
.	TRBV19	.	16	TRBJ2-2	CASSTGLGQNTGELFF	TGTGCCAGTAGTACCGGCCTGGGCCAAAACACCGGGGAGCTGTTTTTT
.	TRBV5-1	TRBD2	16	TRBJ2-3	CASSPGVAGGADTQYF	TGCGCCAGCAGCCCGGGGGTAGCGGGAGGTGCAGATACGCAGTATTTT
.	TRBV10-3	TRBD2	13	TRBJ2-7	CATQLAGGYEQYF	TGTGCCACGCAACTAGCGGGAGGGTACGAGCAGTACTTC
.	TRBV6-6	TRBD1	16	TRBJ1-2	CASRSRGDSSNYGYTF	TGTGCCAGCAGATCCAGGGGGGACTCATCTAACTATGGCTACACCTTC
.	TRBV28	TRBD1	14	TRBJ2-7	CASRSGQEGYEQYF	TGTGCCAGCAGATCGGGACAGGAGGGGTACGAGCAGTACTTC
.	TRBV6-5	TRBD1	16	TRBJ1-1	CASSYSTGTVNTEAFF	TGTGCCAGCAGTTACTCGACCGGGACAGTGAACACTGAAGCTTTCTTT
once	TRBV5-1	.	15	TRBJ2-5	CAGGVAGLPQETQYF	TGCGCCGGGGGCGTTGCGGGGCTACCCCAAGAGACCCAGTACTTC
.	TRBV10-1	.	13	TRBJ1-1	CASRLGMNTEAFF	TGCGCCAGCAGACTTGGCATGAACACTGAAGCTTTCTTT
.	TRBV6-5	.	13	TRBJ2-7	CASRTTEIGEQYF	TGTGCCAGCAGGACTACGGAAATCGGCGAGCAGTACTTC
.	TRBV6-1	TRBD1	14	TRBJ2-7	CASSEPDRAGEQYF	TGTGCCAGCAGTGAACCAGACAGGGCGGGCGAGCAGTACTTC
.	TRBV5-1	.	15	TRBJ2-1	CASSISGSSYNEQFF	TGCGCCAGCAGCATAAGCGGAAGCTCCTACAATGAGCAGTTCTTC
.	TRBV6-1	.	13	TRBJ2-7	CASRPGQSYEQYF	TGTGCCAGCAGGCCAGGCCAATCCTACGAGCAGTACTTC
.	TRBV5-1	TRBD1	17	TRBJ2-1	CASSFNSGQSSYNEQFF	TGCGCCAGCAGCTTTAATTCGGGACAGAGCTCCTACAATGAGCAGTTCTTC
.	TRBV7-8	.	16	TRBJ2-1	CASRDVGFGIYNEQFF	TGTGCCAGCAGGGACGTTGGGTTCGGGATCTACAATGAGCAGTTCTTC
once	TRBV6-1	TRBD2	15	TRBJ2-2	CASKALAGVTGELFF	TGTGCCAGCAAGGCTCTAGCGGGAGTAACCGGGGAGCTGTTTTTT
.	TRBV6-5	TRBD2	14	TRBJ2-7	CASSYEREGSEQYF	TGTGCCAGCAGTTACGAGCGGGAGGGCTCCGAGCAGTACTTC
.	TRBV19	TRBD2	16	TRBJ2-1	CASRSTSGSLGNEQFF	TGTGCCAGTCGCTCGACTAGCGGGAGCCTTGGGAATGAGCAGTTCTTC
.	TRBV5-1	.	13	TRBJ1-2	CASSLVGVHGYTF	TGCGCCAGCAGCTTGGTCGGGGTACATGGCTACACCTTC
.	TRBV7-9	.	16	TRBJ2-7	CASSLDSFGSSYEQYF	TGTGCCAGCAGCTTAGATAGTTTCGGGAGCTCCTACGAGCAGTACTTC
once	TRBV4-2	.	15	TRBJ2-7	CASSQERMGLYEQYF	TGTGCCAGCAGCCAAGAAAGGATGGGCCTCTACGAGCAGTACTTC
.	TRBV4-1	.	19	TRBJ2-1	CASSQVALRSSYPYNEQFF	TGCGCCAGCAGCCAAGTAGCCCTTCGCAGCAGCTACCCCTACAATGAGCAGTTCTTC
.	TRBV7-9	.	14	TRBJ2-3	CASRSFTGTDTQYF	TGTGCCAGCAGATCATTTACCGGCACAGATACGCAGTATTTT
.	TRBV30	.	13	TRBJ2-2	CAWSVLRVGELFF	TGTGCCTGGAGTGTATTGCGGGTCGGGGAGCTGTTTTTT
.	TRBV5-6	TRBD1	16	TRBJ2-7	CASSLVGTGLTYEQYF	TGTGCCAGCAGCTTGGTGGGGACAGGCTTAACCTACGAGCAGTACTTC
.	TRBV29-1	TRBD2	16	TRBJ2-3	CSVESGRAPSTDTQYF	TGCAGCGTTGAAAGCGGGAGGGCCCCTAGCACAGATACGCAGTATTTT
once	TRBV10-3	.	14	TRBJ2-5	CAISEGRMKETQYF	TGTGCCATCAGTGAGGGTCGTATGAAAGAGACCCAGTACTTC
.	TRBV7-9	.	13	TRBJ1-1	CASSTPQGLAAFF	TGTGCCAGCAGTACGCCCCAGGGCCTGGCGGCTTTCTTT
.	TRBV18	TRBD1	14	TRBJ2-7	CASSRGQGAGEQYF	TGTGCCAGCTCAAGAGGACAGGGGGCGGGGGAGCAGTACTTC
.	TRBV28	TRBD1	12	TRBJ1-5	CASSRGTVAQHF	TGTGCCAGCAGCCGTGGGACAGTAGCCCAGCATTTT
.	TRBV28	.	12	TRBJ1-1	CASKQGNTEAFF	TGTGCCAGCAAACAGGGGAACACTGAAGCTTTCTTT
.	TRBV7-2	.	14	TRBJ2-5	CASSLRPPGETQYF	TGTGCCAGCAGCTTACGACCGCCGGGGGAGACCCAGTACTTC
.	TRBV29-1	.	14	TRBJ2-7	CSVRWDIGSYEQYF	TGCAGCGTCCGCTGGGACATCGGCTCCTACGAGCAGTACTTC
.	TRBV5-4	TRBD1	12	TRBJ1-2	CASSLQGYGYTF	TGTGCCAGCAGCTTACAGGGGTATGGCTACACCTTC
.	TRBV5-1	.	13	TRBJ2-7	CASSFDVYYEQYF	TGCGCCAGCAGCTTCGATGTTTACTACGAGCAGTACTTC
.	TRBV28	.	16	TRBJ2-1	CASSSSRQSSYNEQFF	TGTGCCAGCAGTTCCTCTAGACAGAGCTCCTACAATGAGCAGTTCTTC
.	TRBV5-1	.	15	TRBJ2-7	CASSLGPSFSYEQYF	TGCGCCAGCAGCTTGGGCCCTAGTTTCTCCTACGAGCAGTACTTC
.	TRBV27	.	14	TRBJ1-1	CASSETGFRDEAFF	TGTGCCAGCAGCGAAACAGGGTTCCGGGATGAAGCTTTCTTT
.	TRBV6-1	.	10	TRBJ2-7	CASTGYEQYF	TGTGCCAGCACGGGGTACGAGCAGTACTTC
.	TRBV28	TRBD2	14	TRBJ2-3	CASNRLARVEGQYF	TGTGCCAGCAACCGACTAGCCCGAGTGGAGGGGCAGTATTTT
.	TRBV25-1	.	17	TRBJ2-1	CASSESPLTGWLGEQFF	TGTGCCAGCAGTGAATCCCCACTGACGGGGTGGTTGGGTGAGCAGTTCTTC
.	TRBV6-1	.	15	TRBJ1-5	CASSPDTYGNQPQHF	TGTGCCAGCAGCCCAGACACTTACGGCAATCAGCCCCAGCATTTT
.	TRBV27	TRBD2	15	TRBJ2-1	CASSLAGGLLNEQFF	TGTGCCAGCAGTCTAGCGGGAGGACTATTAAATGAGCAGTTCTTC
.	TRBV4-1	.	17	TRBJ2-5	CASSQHPTRGEVETQYF	TGCGCCAGCAGCCAGCACCCCACTCGCGGGGAAGTGGAGACCCAGTACTTC
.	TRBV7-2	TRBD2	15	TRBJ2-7	CASSIGTSGSHEQYF	TGTGCCAGCAGCATCGGGACTAGCGGGAGTCATGAGCAGTACTTC
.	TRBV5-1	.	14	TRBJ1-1	CASSFNPQGTEAFF	TGCGCCAGCAGCTTCAATCCGCAGGGAACTGAAGCTTTCTTT
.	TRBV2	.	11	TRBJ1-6	CASSEVSPLHF	TGTGCCAGCAGTGAAGTTTCACCCCTCCACTTT
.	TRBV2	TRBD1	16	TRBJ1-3	CASSAGGDLRRNTIYF	TGTGCCAGCAGCGCAGGGGGCGATTTGCGTAGAAACACCATATATTTT
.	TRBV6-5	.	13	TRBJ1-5	CASSYVPHMAQHF	TGTGCCAGCAGTTATGTCCCACACATGGCCCAGCATTTT
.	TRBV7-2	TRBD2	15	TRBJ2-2	CASIPILLRERELFF	TGTGCCAGCATCCCGATCCTTTTGCGGGAGAGGGAGCTGTTTTTT
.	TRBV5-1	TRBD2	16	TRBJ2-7	CASSLAPSGNIYEQYF	TGCGCCAGCAGCTTGGCCCCTAGCGGGAATATCTACGAGCAGTACTTC